Described below is a single T cell receptor (beta chain) sequence and its context. Its antigen is not known. This sample was included in a study of long-term antiretroviral therapy in people with HIV. The CDR3 loop spans 16 amino acids. The germline gives CDR1 SGHAT, CDR2 FQNNGV. The V end lost 0 bases, the J end lost 1 base, and 10 bases lay between the germline ends. Researchers report immunoSEQ v3.0 was run at survey level. Sequencing aimed at about 35,000-55,000 T-cell genomes per sample. The table came from immunoSEQ multiplex PCR; TCRdb's copy has only in-frame clones and leaves some out. The data show about 25,000 clones, roughly 83% seen once. Whole-study results and caveats: Relative to control repertoires, HIV repertoires exhibited narrower CDR3 length ranges.

The specimen was unsorted PBMCs, collected around 4.1 years after starting antiretroviral therapy. The chain is built from TRBV11-2 and TRBJ2-4; TRBD2 is a possible D gene (5 bases). The origin of this receptor is a man younger than 45 with HIV. The CDR3 nucleotides are TGTGCCAGCAGCTTAGACCCCTCGGGGGCCAAAAACATTCAGTACTTC. It translates to CASSLDPSGAKNIQYF.